The clone carrying this T cell receptor (beta chain) was recorded only once. Its antigen remains unknown. This record comes from a study of shared clonotypes between healthy human individuals. The study, taken as a whole, reports: Among non-shared clonotypes, generation probabilities were lower than among those shared by all four donors.

Produced via immunoSEQ multiplex PCR; TCRdb's table is partial and in-frame only. The sample yields about 2.1 million clones, 93% seen once. V was pared by 7 bases and J by 2 bases, with 20 bases between. The CDR3 sequence is 16 residues long. Per the germline V gene, CDR1 is MDHEN and CDR2 is SYDVKM. Terminally differentiated effector memory CD45RA+ cells were left out of the naive CD8 fraction, which was CD45RO-negative and positively selected for CCR7. The receptor was derived from a man aged 18 to 30 in good health. Some clones in this sample may be carry-over from other donors' samples. Input material: naive CD8+ T cells from PBMCs. The J gene is TRBJ1-2, the V gene TRBV28; possibly TRBD1 for D (6 bases). In DNA, the CDR3 is TGTGCCAGCACATCGCCGCGCCAGGGGCTGAACTATGGCTACACCTTC. Translation gives CASTSPRQGLNYGYTF.